The rows below give T cell receptor beta chains drawn from one sample of a study of technical replicates of blood from several donors. Here immunoSEQ multiplex PCR was the method, and the copy in TCRdb shows in-frame clones only, minus some. This sample has some 48,000 clones, with approximately 95% found just once. Source material: T cells isolated from PBMCs. These receptors were taken from a human donor in good health. Both conserved end residues are part of each CDR3. Fields, in order: V gene, clone size, D gene, J gene, CDR3 protein, CDR3 DNA. The D gene is left open where the match is weak. A clone size is listed for some rows: how often the clone was seen (once, few, many), or a class if it is expanded.

v_gene: TRBV12-5; abundance: -; d_gene: TRBD2; j_gene: TRBJ2-3; CDR3aa: CASGSSSGRDTQYF; CDR3nt: TGTGCTAGTGGTTCCTCTAGCGGGAGAGATACGCAGTATTTT
v_gene: TRBV28; abundance: -; d_gene: TRBD2; j_gene: TRBJ2-7; CDR3aa: CASRGLAKASYEQYF; CDR3nt: TGTGCCAGCAGGGGACTAGCGAAGGCCTCCTACGAGCAGTACTTC
v_gene: TRBV2; abundance: -; d_gene: TRBD2; j_gene: TRBJ2-3; CDR3aa: CASSLRLAGAQDTQYF; CDR3nt: TGTGCCAGCAGCCTCAGACTAGCGGGAGCCCAAGATACGCAGTATTTT
v_gene: TRBV7-6; abundance: once; d_gene: -; j_gene: TRBJ2-7; CDR3aa: CASSFASGEMSYEQYF; CDR3nt: TGTGCCAGCAGCTTCGCCTCAGGGGAGATGAGCTACGAGCAGTACTTC
v_gene: TRBV30; abundance: -; d_gene: -; j_gene: TRBJ1-5; CDR3aa: CACSGGNQPQHF; CDR3nt: TGTGCCTGTTCGGGGGGGAATCAGCCCCAGCATTTT
v_gene: TRBV7-8; abundance: -; d_gene: -; j_gene: TRBJ1-1; CDR3aa: CASSPLTPNMNTEAFF; CDR3nt: TGTGCCAGCAGCCCACTGACACCGAATATGAACACTGAAGCTTTCTTT
v_gene: TRBV2; abundance: -; d_gene: -; j_gene: TRBJ1-2; CDR3aa: CASSEGSLLFYGYTF; CDR3nt: TGTGCCAGCAGTGAGGGCAGCCTTCTATTCTATGGCTACACCTTC
v_gene: TRBV6-5; abundance: -; d_gene: TRBD1; j_gene: TRBJ1-1; CDR3aa: CASSTGGMAEAFF; CDR3nt: TGTGCCAGCAGTACAGGGGGAATGGCTGAAGCTTTCTTT
v_gene: TRBV30; abundance: -; d_gene: -; j_gene: TRBJ1-4; CDR3aa: CAWRTAAVPKLFF; CDR3nt: TGTGCCTGGAGGACAGCTGCGGTACCAAAACTGTTTTTT
v_gene: TRBV9; abundance: -; d_gene: -; j_gene: TRBJ1-2; CDR3aa: CASSATSGRGYTF; CDR3nt: TGTGCCAGCAGCGCGACCTCGGGGAGAGGCTACACCTTC
v_gene: TRBV27; abundance: -; d_gene: -; j_gene: TRBJ1-2; CDR3aa: CASSVRDGGGYGYTF; CDR3nt: TGTGCCAGCAGCGTGCGGGACGGAGGAGGCTATGGCTACACCTTC
v_gene: TRBV28; abundance: -; d_gene: -; j_gene: TRBJ1-1; CDR3aa: CASSLNGIPKGNTEAFF; CDR3nt: TGTGCCAGCAGTTTAAACGGGATCCCTAAGGGGAACACTGAAGCTTTCTTT
v_gene: TRBV13; abundance: -; d_gene: -; j_gene: TRBJ2-7; CDR3aa: CASSLGPGDEQYF; CDR3nt: TGTGCCAGCAGCTTAGGCCCGGGAGACGAGCAGTACTTC
v_gene: TRBV21-1; abundance: -; d_gene: -; j_gene: TRBJ2-2; CDR3aa: CASSKVGTSGAGELFF; CDR3nt: TGTGCCAGCAGCAAAGTTGGGACTAGTGGAGCCGGGGAGCTGTTTTTT
v_gene: TRBV6-5; abundance: -; d_gene: TRBD1; j_gene: TRBJ2-7; CDR3aa: CASSAGTGGVEQYF; CDR3nt: TGTGCCAGCAGTGCCGGGACAGGGGGCGTCGAGCAGTACTTC
v_gene: TRBV5-8; abundance: -; d_gene: TRBD2; j_gene: TRBJ2-7; CDR3aa: CASSLHLAGLYEQYF; CDR3nt: TGTGCCAGCAGCTTACATCTAGCGGGACTATACGAGCAGTACTTC
v_gene: TRBV7-2; abundance: -; d_gene: TRBD1; j_gene: TRBJ2-7; CDR3aa: CASSRLTGVGEQYF; CDR3nt: TGTGCCAGCAGCCGATTGACAGGGGTAGGGGAGCAGTACTTC
v_gene: TRBV14; abundance: -; d_gene: -; j_gene: TRBJ2-7; CDR3aa: CASSYRVNGEQYF; CDR3nt: TGTGCCAGCAGCTACAGGGTAAACGGCGAGCAGTACTTC
v_gene: TRBV2; abundance: -; d_gene: -; j_gene: TRBJ1-2; CDR3aa: CASSLDSQPYGYTF; CDR3nt: TGTGCCAGCAGTCTGGACAGCCAGCCCTATGGCTACACCTTC
v_gene: TRBV5-6; abundance: -; d_gene: -; j_gene: TRBJ1-4; CDR3aa: CASSSWLELFF; CDR3nt: TGTGCCAGCAGCTCCTGGCTGGAACTGTTTTTT
v_gene: TRBV6-5; abundance: -; d_gene: TRBD2; j_gene: TRBJ2-1; CDR3aa: CASSYIAGGYNEQFF; CDR3nt: TGTGCCAGCAGTTATATAGCGGGAGGCTACAATGAGCAGTTCTTC
v_gene: TRBV5-1; abundance: -; d_gene: -; j_gene: TRBJ2-2; CDR3aa: CASSLVYTGELFF; CDR3nt: TGCGCCAGCAGCTTGGTATACACCGGGGAGCTGTTTTTT
v_gene: TRBV2; abundance: -; d_gene: -; j_gene: TRBJ1-1; CDR3aa: CASTRVRTEAFF; CDR3nt: TGTGCCAGCACCAGGGTAAGGACTGAAGCTTTCTTT
v_gene: TRBV4-2; abundance: -; d_gene: TRBD2; j_gene: TRBJ2-1; CDR3aa: CASTQTSGGINEQFF; CDR3nt: TGTGCCAGCACCCAGACTAGCGGGGGGATTAATGAGCAGTTCTTC
v_gene: TRBV10-3; abundance: once; d_gene: TRBD2; j_gene: TRBJ2-3; CDR3aa: CAISETSGSTDTQYF; CDR3nt: TGTGCCATCAGTGAGACTAGCGGGAGCACAGATACGCAGTATTTT
v_gene: TRBV6-5; abundance: -; d_gene: TRBD1; j_gene: TRBJ1-3; CDR3aa: CASSYGTGASGNTIYF; CDR3nt: TGTGCCAGCAGTTATGGGACAGGGGCCTCTGGAAACACCATATATTTT
v_gene: TRBV14; abundance: -; d_gene: TRBD2; j_gene: TRBJ2-5; CDR3aa: CASSQRLAGYYQETQYF; CDR3nt: TGTGCCAGCAGCCAACGTTTAGCGGGATACTACCAAGAGACCCAGTACTTC
v_gene: TRBV6-1; abundance: -; d_gene: -; j_gene: TRBJ1-2; CDR3aa: CASSEGIVGRVGYTF; CDR3nt: TGTGCCAGCAGTGAAGGGATAGTGGGGAGGGTTGGCTACACCTTC
v_gene: TRBV5-1; abundance: once; d_gene: -; j_gene: TRBJ2-7; CDR3aa: CASSSRPGTVSYEQYF; CDR3nt: TGCGCCAGCAGCTCTAGACCCGGGACTGTTTCCTACGAGCAGTACTTC
v_gene: TRBV30; abundance: -; d_gene: TRBD1; j_gene: TRBJ2-5; CDR3aa: CAWADRVETQYF; CDR3nt: TGTGCCTGGGCTGACAGGGTCGAGACCCAGTACTTC
v_gene: TRBV9; abundance: -; d_gene: -; j_gene: TRBJ1-1; CDR3aa: CASSVRSDLNTEAFF; CDR3nt: TGTGCCAGCAGCGTTCGGTCGGACTTGAACACTGAAGCTTTCTTT
v_gene: TRBV5-5; abundance: -; d_gene: TRBD1; j_gene: TRBJ2-2; CDR3aa: CASSPGQGSSSGELFF; CDR3nt: TGTGCCAGCAGCCCTGGACAGGGGAGTTCGTCCGGGGAGCTGTTTTTT
v_gene: TRBV4-3; abundance: -; d_gene: -; j_gene: TRBJ2-2; CDR3aa: CASSHGLAPGELFF; CDR3nt: TGCGCCAGCAGCCATGGACTGGCCCCCGGGGAGCTGTTTTTT
v_gene: TRBV29-1; abundance: -; d_gene: TRBD1; j_gene: TRBJ2-3; CDR3aa: CSVDYLRTGAGDTQYF; CDR3nt: TGCAGCGTTGATTACCTCCGGACAGGGGCTGGAGATACGCAGTATTTT
v_gene: TRBV4-3; abundance: -; d_gene: TRBD2; j_gene: TRBJ2-2; CDR3aa: CASSQVGRETGELFF; CDR3nt: TGCGCCAGCAGCCAAGTCGGGCGGGAGACCGGGGAGCTGTTTTTT
v_gene: TRBV29-1; abundance: -; d_gene: TRBD1; j_gene: TRBJ1-2; CDR3aa: CSVETGTGIGYTF; CDR3nt: TGCAGCGTAGAAACCGGGACAGGGATTGGCTACACCTTC
v_gene: TRBV19; abundance: once; d_gene: -; j_gene: TRBJ1-2; CDR3aa: CASTDLEQISGGYTF; CDR3nt: TGTGCCAGTACCGACCTAGAACAGATTTCGGGGGGCTACACCTTC
v_gene: TRBV30; abundance: once; d_gene: -; j_gene: TRBJ2-1; CDR3aa: CAWKALEQFF; CDR3nt: TGTGCCTGGAAAGCACTTGAGCAGTTCTTC
v_gene: TRBV5-5; abundance: -; d_gene: TRBD2; j_gene: TRBJ2-2; CDR3aa: CASSLKRLARELFF; CDR3nt: TGTGCCAGCAGCTTGAAACGACTAGCCAGGGAGCTGTTTTTT
v_gene: TRBV4-1; abundance: -; d_gene: TRBD2; j_gene: TRBJ2-3; CDR3aa: CASTEQDQRGDTQYF; CDR3nt: TGCGCCAGCACCGAACAAGACCAGCGGGGAGATACGCAGTATTTT
v_gene: TRBV5-4; abundance: once; d_gene: -; j_gene: TRBJ2-5; CDR3aa: CASSLSYGETQYF; CDR3nt: TGTGCCAGCAGCTTGAGTTACGGGGAGACCCAGTACTTC
v_gene: TRBV7-9; abundance: -; d_gene: TRBD2; j_gene: TRBJ2-7; CDR3aa: CASSLGTSGSYEQYF; CDR3nt: TGTGCCAGCAGCTTAGGGACTAGCGGCTCCTACGAGCAGTACTTC
v_gene: TRBV27; abundance: once; d_gene: TRBD2; j_gene: TRBJ2-7; CDR3aa: CASSIEREVYEQYF; CDR3nt: TGTGCCAGCAGTATCGAGCGGGAGGTGTATGAGCAGTACTTC
v_gene: TRBV11-3; abundance: -; d_gene: -; j_gene: TRBJ2-2; CDR3aa: CASNGPSNTGELFF; CDR3nt: TGTGCCAGCAACGGTCCTTCGAACACCGGGGAGCTGTTTTTT
v_gene: TRBV7-2; abundance: -; d_gene: TRBD1; j_gene: TRBJ2-7; CDR3aa: CASSLRSGTEVYEQYF; CDR3nt: TGTGCCAGCAGCCTTCGTTCCGGGACAGAGGTCTACGAGCAGTACTTC
v_gene: TRBV6-1; abundance: -; d_gene: -; j_gene: TRBJ1-5; CDR3aa: CASREVEGWQPQHF; CDR3nt: TGTGCCAGCAGAGAGGTGGAGGGATGGCAGCCCCAGCATTTT
v_gene: TRBV6-1; abundance: -; d_gene: -; j_gene: TRBJ1-2; CDR3aa: CASSVDINYGYTF; CDR3nt: TGTGCCAGCAGTGTGGACATTAACTATGGCTACACCTTC
v_gene: TRBV5-4; abundance: once; d_gene: TRBD2; j_gene: TRBJ2-7; CDR3aa: CASSPGAREPYEQYF; CDR3nt: TGTGCCAGCAGCCCTGGGGCGCGGGAGCCCTACGAGCAGTACTTC